Shown below are 21 T cell receptor beta chains from a single sample sequenced in a study of cytomegalovirus exposure and HLA in healthy donors. The PCR had 60 Vbeta and 13 Jbeta primers. Method: immunoSEQ multiplex PCR; TCRdb's copy keeps in-frame clones and lacks some. This sample has 150,000 to 200,000 clones, with roughly four fifths found just once. The specimen sequenced was PBMCs. The origin of the receptors is a woman younger than 45 in good health and CMV-seropositive.

V gene TRBV13 combines with J gene TRBJ1-4, with 7 nucleotides matching TRBD1. The V and J ends lost 4 bases and 8 bases, in that order; junction bases with no gene match: 7. This CDR3 has 14 residues. The V gene's germline CDR1 is PRHDT and CDR2 FYEKMQ (reference sequence). This CDR3 is CASSSGTDNEKLFF. The DNA for the CDR3 is TGTGCCAGCAGCTCCGGGACAGATAACGAAAAACTGTTTTTT.

The CDR3 sequence is CASSQVLESYEQYF. CDR3 DNA sequence: TGCGCCAGCAGCCAAGTCTTAGAGTCCTACGAGCAGTACTTC. The chain employs TRBV4-3 and TRBJ2-7; D remains unclear. Germline CDR1 is LGHNA and CDR2 is YSLEER. The CDR3 runs to 14 residues. V was cut by 1 base and J by 1 base, with 8 bases left in between.

V and J are TRBV6-5 and TRBJ1-3; TRBD1 is a possible D gene (6 bases). CDR3 length: 15 residues. V gave up 9 bases and J gave up 3 bases, with 18 bases separating them. Per the germline V gene, CDR1 is MNHEY and CDR2 is SVGAGI. The CDR3 loop is CASREGGIVGNTIYF. The DNA of the CDR3 is TGTGCCAGTAGGGAGGGGGGAATAGTTGGAAACACCATATATTTT.

This chain links TRBV28 with TRBJ2-7; D remains unclear. CDR3 size: 13 residues. V was cut by 6 bases and J by 0 bases, with 9 bases left in between. CDR1 and CDR2 (germline): MDHEN, SYDVKM. CDR3: CASSSGFSYEQYF. CDR3 sequence (DNA): TGTGCCAGCAGCTCAGGTTTCTCCTACGAGCAGTACTTC.

The chain has TRBV27 and TRBJ2-3; a weak D match, TRBD2 (5 bases). The germline gives CDR1 MNHEY, CDR2 SMNVEV (reference sequence). Trimming removed 2 bases from V and 2 bases from J, with 11 bases in between. CDR3 size: 15 residues. The CDR3 here is CASSLVGEYTDTQYF. CDR3 nucleotides: TGTGCCAGCAGTTTAGTTGGGGAGTACACAGATACGCAGTATTTT.

This clone was seen only a few times. The rearrangement joins TRBV5-1 to TRBJ1-2; TRBD1 aligns across 8 bases. Germline lookup yields CDR1 SGHRS and CDR2 YFSETQ. The CDR3 has 15 amino acids. J was trimmed by 8 bases and V by 2 bases; bases with no gene match: 11. DNA of the CDR3: TGCGCCAGCAGCTTTGTTTACAGGGACAGGAGGGGCTACACCTTC. Protein: CASSFVYRDRRGYTF.

The chain employs TRBV30 and TRBJ2-5; D may be TRBD2 (5 bases). CDR1 GTSNPN and CDR2 SVGIG come from the germline V gene (reference sequence). The CDR3 consists of 13 residues. Trimming took 5 bases from V and 3 from J, leaving 13 bases between them. For the CDR3, the DNA is TGTGCCTGGGGGCCCGGGATAGAAGAGACCCAGTACTTC. Encoded protein: CAWGPGIEETQYF.

The chain carries TRBV5-1 and TRBJ1-6; 8 bases are a match to TRBD1. The CDR3 length is 14 residues. V lost 4 bases and J lost 5; bases outside the gene matches: 2. CDR1 is SGHRS and CDR2 is YFSETQ in the germline V gene. The CDR3 region has the DNA TGCGCCAGCAGCCGGACAGGGAATAATTCACCCCTCCACTTT. It translates to CASSRTGNNSPLHF.

The CDR3 protein is CASSIDRRGNSNYGYTF. The CDR3 nucleotides read TGTGCCAGTAGTATAGATCGGAGGGGAAATTCTAACTATGGCTACACCTTC. The chain joins TRBV19 to TRBJ1-2; the D gene is possibly TRBD1 (5 bases). The V gene's germline CDR1 is LNHDA and CDR2 SQIVND (reference sequence). Trimming took 0 bases from V and 0 from J, leaving 14 bases between them. The CDR3 contains 17 residues.

The chain recombines TRBV6-5 with TRBJ1-2, with 8 bases aligning to TRBD1. The CDR3 has 15 amino acids. V was pared by 4 bases and J by 5 bases, with 9 bases of the junction left unmatched. CDR1 is MNHEY, CDR2 SVGAGI, per germline. CDR3 coding DNA: TGTGCCAGCAGTTCCCCGGACAGGGCAGGTTATGGCTACACCTTC. This encodes CASSSPDRAGYGYTF.

The CDR3 sequence is CSVVEGREQYF. In nucleotides, the CDR3 is TGCAGCGTTGTCGAGGGTAGAGAGCAGTACTTC. The chain recombines TRBV29-1 with TRBJ2-7; TRBD2 might be the D (5 bases). Trimming left V 4 bases short and J 7 bases short, with 11 bases between. The CDR3 is 11 residues long. Germline V gene data show CDR1 as SQVTM and CDR2 as ANQGSEA.

The chain links TRBV12-5 to TRBJ2-7, with a tentative D call TRBD1 (6 bases). CDR3 length: 14 residues. The ends were cut back, 4 bases at V and 4 bases at J, with 14 bases in the middle. Germline CDR1 reads LGHNT; CDR2 reads FRNRAP. Written as DNA, the CDR3 is TGTGCTAGTGGTTGGGGGACAAAAGATTACGAGCAGTACTTC. It codes for CASGWGTKDYEQYF. Looking up the rest from reference TRBV12-5 and TRBJ2-7 gives the full variable domain: DARVTQTPRHKVTEMGQEVTMRCQPILGHNTVFWYRQTMMQGLELLAYFRNRAPLDDSGMPKDRFSAEMPDATLATLKIQPSEPRDSAVYFCASGWGTKDYEQYFGPGTRLTVT.

The chain employs TRBV7-8 and TRBJ1-6; 10 bases map to TRBD1. The CDR3 runs to 14 residues. Per germline, CDR1 SGHVS and CDR2 FQNEAQ. J was trimmed by 13 bases and V by 5 bases; bases with no gene match: 8. The CDR3: CASSQTDRGYPLHF. In nucleotides, the CDR3 is TGTGCCAGCAGCCAGACGGACAGGGGGTATCCCCTCCACTTT.

This clone was seen a handful of times. The chain is built from TRBV7-9 and TRBJ2-7; TRBD1 matches at 9 bases. V trimming: 3 bases; J trimming: 12 bases; junction bases outside the gene matches: 3. The CDR3 loop spans 11 amino acids. Looked up from germline, CDR1 is SEHNR and CDR2 is FQNEAQ (reference sequence). The CDR3 is CASSFGQGMYF. DNA for the CDR3: TGTGCCAGCAGCTTTGGACAGGGGATGTACTTC.

The chain carries TRBV19 and TRBJ2-1; 10 nucleotides line up with TRBD2. Trimming took 6 bases from V and 9 from J; bases not matched to a gene: 5. The germline V gene encodes CDR1 LNHDA and CDR2 SQIVND (reference sequence). The CDR3 runs to 13 residues. The CDR3 protein is CASSGTSVSEQFF. The CDR3, as DNA: TGTGCCAGTAGCGGGACTAGCGTCAGTGAGCAGTTCTTC.

This chain links TRBV5-4 with TRBJ1-2; unclear D gene. The germline CDR1 and CDR2 sequences are SGHNT and YYREEE (reference sequence). Trimming cost V 1 base and J 5 bases, with 9 bases left between them. The CDR3 extends over 13 amino acids. CDR3 sequence (DNA): TGTGCCAGCAGCTTGAAGTCTACGTATGGCTACACCTTC. It is translated as CASSLKSTYGYTF. Drawing the rest from reference TRBV5-4 and TRBJ1-2, the complete variable domain is ETGVTQSPTHLIKTRGQQVTLRCSSQSGHNTVSWYQQALGQGPQFIFQYYREEENGRGNFPPRFSGLQFPNYSSELNVNALELDDSALYLCASSLKSTYGYTFGSGTRLTVV.

V gene TRBV6-1 combines with J gene TRBJ2-7, with 8 bases aligning to TRBD1. The V gene's germline CDR1 is MNHNS and CDR2 SASEGT. J was trimmed by 3 bases and V by 4 bases; bases with no gene match: 5. The CDR3 has 14 amino acids. This CDR3 reads CASSGAGGYYEQYF. The CDR3 region has the DNA TGTGCCAGCAGTGGGGCAGGGGGCTACTACGAGCAGTACTTC.

This chain links TRBV29-1 with TRBJ2-1, with 7 bases that match TRBD1. The V gene end was trimmed by 3 bases and the J gene end by 7 bases; junction bases not matched to a gene: 12. The CDR3 runs 15 residues. Germline loops: CDR1 SQVTM, CDR2 ANQGSEA. The CDR3 DNA is TGCAGCGTTGACGAACAGGGGATTGTTAGGAATGAGCAGTTCTTC. This translates into CSVDEQGIVRNEQFF.

The V gene is TRBV5-4, the J gene TRBJ1-6; the match to TRBD1 covers 9 bases. The CDR3 has 14 amino acids. The V segment lost 5 bases and the J segment 16 bases; nucleotides outside the gene matches: 13. CDR1 is SGHNT, CDR2 YYREEE, per germline (reference sequence). As DNA, the CDR3 is TGTGCCAGCAGTAACCGACAGGGGGTCCTAGCGCTCCACTTT. Its protein is CASSNRQGVLALHF.

The gene calls are TRBV10-2 and TRBJ1-2, with D perhaps matching TRBD1 (5 bases). V lost 6 bases to trimming and J lost 2 bases, with 13 bases between them. CDR3 length equals 14 residues. Germline CDR1 is WSHSY and CDR2 is SAAADI. CDR3 coding DNA: TGCGCCAGCAGGGGGATGGCAGGGAACTATGGCTACACCTTC. Its translation: CASRGMAGNYGYTF.

V and J are TRBV15 and TRBJ1-4; D gene unclear. V was trimmed by 1 base and J by 8 bases, leaving 8 bases between them. From germline, CDR1 is LNHNV and CDR2 YYDKDF (reference sequence). This CDR3 has 13 residues. The CDR3 sequence: CATSRVPQEKLFF. CDR3 nucleotide sequence: TGTGCCACCAGCAGAGTCCCCCAGGAAAAACTGTTTTTT. The variable domain in full, with the rest retrieved from reference TRBV15 and TRBJ1-4, is DAMVIQNPRYQVTQFGKPVTLSCSQTLNHNVMYWYQQKSSQAPKLLFHYYDKDFNNEADTPDNFQSRRPNTSFCFLDIRSPGLGDTAMYLCATSRVPQEKLFFGSGTQLSVL.